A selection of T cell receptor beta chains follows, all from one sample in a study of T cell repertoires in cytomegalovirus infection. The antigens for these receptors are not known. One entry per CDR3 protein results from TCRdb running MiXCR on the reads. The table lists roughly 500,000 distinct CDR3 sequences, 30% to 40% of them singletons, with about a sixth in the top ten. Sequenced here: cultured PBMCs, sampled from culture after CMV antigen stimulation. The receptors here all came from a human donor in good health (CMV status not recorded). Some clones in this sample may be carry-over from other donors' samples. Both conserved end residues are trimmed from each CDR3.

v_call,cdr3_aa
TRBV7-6,VSSQGLASSNEQF
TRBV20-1,SGAADRYEQY
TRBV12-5,ASGRTSGRVKELSYNEQF
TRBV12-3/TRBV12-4,ASSLTLAGVRSKF
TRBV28,ASSGTAAGENYGYT
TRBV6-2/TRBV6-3,ASSKIGTVSSYNEQF
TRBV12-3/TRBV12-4,ASSPRDPDTQY
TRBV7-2,ASSPRGTEAF
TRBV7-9,ATIGQGSYNEQF
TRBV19,ASRARGPTEAF
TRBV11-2,ASSAFRTSGSRRIGELF
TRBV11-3,ASSFGLAGIPLSSYNEQF
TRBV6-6,ASSYEGGLGEKLF
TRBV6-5,ASSSVRTSGGSYHNEQF
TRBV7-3,AVLDVRGYEQY
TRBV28,ASSSQGVGYT